The T cell receptor (beta chain) described here comes from a study of T cell responses to AZD1222 COVID-19 vaccine. As regards this clone: The target antigen is unknown.

Generated by immunoSEQ multiplex PCR, the TCRdb table keeps only in-frame clones and is missing some. The table includes about 130,000 clones, 90% to 95% detected once. Study-level findings and limits: Targets within unmutated variant regions were reportedly found for nearly half of spike-specific TCRs. Vaccine-related CD4 TCRs covered spike, predominating at 160-218 and 743-854. At study baseline, merely five or six AZD1222 recipients were seropositive. Clonal diversity was possibly underestimated, and the donors were mostly white British, with more females.

Germline V gives CDR1 SGDLS, CDR2 YYNGEE. The CDR3 consists of 14 residues. V was pared by 4 bases and J by 7 bases, with 4 bases of the junction left unmatched. The chain has TRBV9 and TRBJ1-6; 8 nucleotides align to TRBD1. The source was peripheral blood, collected 28 days after the second AZD1222 dose. The clonotype originates from an adult who received the AZD1222 COVID-19 vaccine. The CDR3 reads CASSTGTGNSPLHF. The CDR3 DNA reads as TGTGCCAGCAGCACCGGGACAGGAAATTCACCCCTCCACTTT.